One sample yielded the 2 T cell receptor beta chains listed below, sequenced in a study of early T cells in non-severe SARS-CoV-2 infection. TCRdb reanalysed the 5' RACE reads using MiXCR and keeps one entry per CDR3 protein. The sample contains tens of thousands of distinct CDR3 sequences, 8.2% of which appear only once. Sequencing was done on a sample of whole blood. These receptors originate from an adult who was a healthcare worker with PCR-confirmed SARS-CoV-2 infection or an uninfected control (not recorded which).

This clonotype turned up a few times. This rearrangement joins TRBV14 to TRBJ1-6, with 7 bases lining up with TRBD1. CDR3 length: 15 amino acids. The trim removed 6 bases at V and 7 bases at J, leaving 9 bases unmatched. Germline CDR1 is SGHDN and CDR2 is FVKESK. The CDR3 here is CASRNTGALNSPLHF. CDR3 DNA: TGTGCCAGCAGAAACACAGGGGCGCTCAATTCACCCCTCCACTTT. The entire variable domain, with the rest obtained from reference TRBV14 and TRBJ1-6, is as follows: EAGVTQFPSHSVIEKGQTVTLRCDPISGHDNLYWYRRVMGKEIKFLLHFVKESKQDESGMPNNRFLAERTGGTYSTLKVQPAELEDSGVYFCASRNTGALNSPLHFGNGTRLTVT.

The chain couples TRBV19 to TRBJ1-5; D is ambiguous. The length of the CDR3 is 16 residues. Looked up from germline, CDR1 is LNHDA and CDR2 is SQIVND (reference sequence). V dropped 6 bases and J dropped 0 bases, with 15 bases sitting between them. The CDR3 nucleotides read TGTGCCAGTAGCTACCTGGGAGCTTATAGCAATCAGCCCCAGCATTTT. It is translated as CASSYLGAYSNQPQHF. Filled out from reference TRBV19 and TRBJ1-5, the complete variable domain reads DGGITQSPKYLFRKEGQNVTLSCEQNLNHDAMYWYRQDPGQGLRLIYYSQIVNDFQKGDIAEGYSVSREKKESFPLTVTSAQKNPTAFYLCASSYLGAYSNQPQHFGDGTRLSIL.